The rows below give T cell receptor beta chains drawn from one sample of a study of human T cells and chemical hapten exposure. TCRdb analysed the RACE reads with MiXCR anew, one entry per CDR3 protein. The sample lists about 46,000 distinct CDR3 sequences; roughly 9.9% were seen once. Here the sequenced sample was whole blood, taken in connection with sensitization to the hapten diphenylcyclopropenone (DPC). These receptors were obtained from a woman aged 40 to 49 with alopecia areata. Some clones in this sample may be carry-over from other donors' samples. Each CDR3 is given with its conserved first and last residue. The order of the fields is CDR3 protein, CDR3 DNA, D gene, clone size, V gene, J gene. A D gene is named only where the DNA matches it firmly. Clone size is shown for a subset of rows, as once, few, many or a class of expanded clone.

CDR3: CSVRQRTYEQYF; DNA: TGCAGCGTTCGGCAGCGGACCTACGAGCAGTACTTC; D: NA; size: NA; V: TRBV29-1; J: TRBJ2-7
CDR3: CASSQEGRRINSPLHF; DNA: TGTGCCAGCAGCCAAGAAGGGAGAAGGATTAATTCACCCCTCCACTTT; D: NA; size: few; V: TRBV5-4; J: TRBJ1-6
CDR3: CASSHRGWVAFF; DNA: TGTGCCAGCAGCCACAGGGGCTGGGTGGCTTTCTTT; D: TRBD1; size: many; V: TRBV13; J: TRBJ1-1
CDR3: CASSEVYNEQFF; DNA: TGTGCCAGCAGTGAAGTATACAATGAGCAGTTCTTC; D: NA; size: few; V: TRBV2; J: TRBJ2-1
CDR3: CASSPGGRDGANVLTF; DNA: TGTGCCAGCAGCCCCGGGGGGAGAGATGGGGCCAACGTCCTGACTTTC; D: TRBD2; size: medium-sized; V: TRBV28; J: TRBJ2-6
CDR3: CAWILDEGNGYTF; DNA: TGTGCCTGGATCCTGGACGAGGGAAATGGCTACACCTTC; D: NA; size: NA; V: TRBV30; J: TRBJ1-2
CDR3: CASKEGSGNTIYF; DNA: TGTGCCAGCAAGGAGGGCTCTGGAAACACCATATATTTT; D: NA; size: NA; V: TRBV9; J: TRBJ1-3
CDR3: CASSRTTSGGLDTQYF; DNA: TGTGCCAGCAGCCGAACAACTAGCGGGGGCCTAGATACGCAGTATTTT; D: TRBD2; size: few; V: TRBV5-4; J: TRBJ2-3
CDR3: CASSLSTGDTGELFF; DNA: TGTGCCAGCAGCTTATCTACAGGGGACACCGGGGAGCTGTTTTTT; D: TRBD1; size: NA; V: TRBV7-8; J: TRBJ2-2
CDR3: CAISEPRPGLSIGDTQYF; DNA: TGTGCCATCAGTGAGCCGAGACCGGGACTATCGATTGGAGATACGCAGTATTTT; D: TRBD2; size: many; V: TRBV10-3; J: TRBJ2-3
CDR3: CAWSAFQTGELFF; DNA: TGTGCCTGGAGTGCCTTCCAAACCGGGGAGCTGTTTTTT; D: NA; size: few; V: TRBV30; J: TRBJ2-2
CDR3: CASSLDRQGAHEQYF; DNA: TGTGCCAGCAGTTTAGACCGGCAGGGTGCGCACGAGCAGTACTTC; D: NA; size: NA; V: TRBV12-3/TRBV12-4; J: TRBJ2-7
CDR3: CAISGGYGYTF; DNA: TGTGCCATCTCGGGCGGCTATGGCTACACCTTC; D: NA; size: NA; V: TRBV10-3; J: TRBJ1-2
CDR3: CASSRGQGYTEAFF; DNA: TGTGCCAGCAGCCGCGGACAGGGCTACACTGAAGCTTTCTTT; D: TRBD1; size: NA; V: TRBV7-9; J: TRBJ1-1
CDR3: CASAWGEGSYGYTF; DNA: TGTGCCAGTGCCTGGGGGGAAGGCAGCTATGGCTACACCTTC; D: NA; size: few; V: TRBV27; J: TRBJ1-2
CDR3: CASSPGTVKYEQYF; DNA: TGTGCCAGCAGCCCCGGGACAGTGAAATACGAGCAGTACTTC; D: TRBD1; size: NA; V: TRBV7-9; J: TRBJ2-7
CDR3: CASVPYTGATGELFF; DNA: TGTGCCAGCGTTCCGTACACAGGAGCCACCGGGGAGCTGTTTTTT; D: NA; size: many; V: TRBV2; J: TRBJ2-2
CDR3: CASSAGVIPEQYF; DNA: TGTGCCAGCAGCGCCGGGGTGATTCCCGAGCAGTACTTC; D: NA; size: few; V: TRBV7-2; J: TRBJ2-7
CDR3: CASSRNPRREEQFF; DNA: TGTGCCAGCAGCCGAAACCCGAGGCGGGAAGAGCAGTTCTTC; D: NA; size: few; V: TRBV14; J: TRBJ2-1
CDR3: CSARQGPNTEAFF; DNA: TGCAGTGCTAGACAGGGCCCCAACACTGAAGCTTTCTTT; D: NA; size: many; V: TRBV20-1; J: TRBJ1-1
CDR3: CAWRVASYEQYF; DNA: TGTGCCTGGAGAGTCGCCTCCTACGAGCAGTACTTC; D: NA; size: many; V: TRBV30; J: TRBJ2-7
CDR3: CASSEANYEQYF; DNA: TGTGCCAGCAGTGAAGCGAACTACGAGCAGTACTTC; D: NA; size: NA; V: TRBV2; J: TRBJ2-7
CDR3: CASSPGQEETQYF; DNA: TGTGCCAGCTCACCGGGACAAGAAGAGACCCAGTACTTC; D: NA; size: many; V: TRBV18; J: TRBJ2-5
CDR3: CASSQDLGGTTEAFF; DNA: TGTGCCAGCAGCCAAGATTTGGGCGGGACCACTGAAGCTTTCTTT; D: NA; size: NA; V: TRBV14; J: TRBJ1-1
CDR3: CASANYNEQFF; DNA: TGCGCCAGCGCAAACTACAATGAGCAGTTCTTC; D: NA; size: few; V: TRBV5-1; J: TRBJ2-1
CDR3: CASSSGGVSNQPQHF; DNA: TGTGCCAGTAGCTCCGGGGGGGTTAGCAATCAGCCCCAGCATTTT; D: NA; size: many; V: TRBV19; J: TRBJ1-5
CDR3: CASSLYGDRGANYGYTF; DNA: TGTGCCAGCAGCTTGTATGGGGACAGGGGAGCTAACTATGGCTACACCTTC; D: TRBD1; size: many; V: TRBV7-9; J: TRBJ1-2